This TCR beta chain was captured in a study of blood T cell repertoires in COVID-19. About the research overall: COVID-19 samples, acute and convalescent, were from the United States, Italy and Spain. The analysed material was cDNA or gDNA that came from T cells, B-cell-depleted T cells, or PBMCs.

Methods used by the authors: Reference gene primer amplification gave estimated nucleated cell counts. Sequenced by immunoSEQ multiplex PCR; TCRdb stores in-frame clones only, minus some. D and trimming come from the DNA, and the V and J calls and clone size come from that table. This repertoire shows some 220,000 clones, about 90% found once; its top ten account for 10% to 15%. J lost 7 bases, V lost 7 bases, and 10 bases had no gene match. This CDR3 is 15 amino acids long. Germline V lookup: CDR1 MNHEY, CDR2 SVGAGI. The origin of this receptor is a woman in her late teens or twenties who had recovered from COVID-19. The rearrangement uses TRBV6-5 and TRBJ1-2; 12 nucleotides match TRBD1. Sequencing was done on a sample of peripheral blood. The chain's CDR3 is CASKWGQGANSGYTF. DNA for the CDR3: TGTGCCAGCAAGTGGGGACAGGGGGCAAATTCTGGCTACACCTTC.